This T cell receptor (beta chain) was recorded in a study of precursors of human CD4 cytotoxic T cells (dated by TCRdb to 2016 to 2019). A note on the overall study: In total, 13 to 15 donors contributed CD4+ memory subsets to the bulk TCR-seq analysis. TCR-seq analysis of over 11 donors yielded TCRalpha and TCRbeta chain sequences (table S7).

General conclusions and limits of the study: Expanded effector clonotypes accounted for a larger share of IL-7Rhigh TEMRA clonotypes than of TEM or TCM clonotypes. According to the authors, an observational design in humans cannot definitively determine the direction of differentiation between precursor and effector cells. Compared with TCM and TEM subsets, the IL-7Rhigh and IL-7R- TEMRA subsets had more restricted TCR repertoires, with lower diversity and more expanded clonotypes. Only 13 of the 14 donors were included in some bulk TCR-seq comparisons, suggesting that not every subset was available for every donor.

This clonotype is labeled large (0.1 to 1%). Its antigen is not yet known. The sample holds no much larger clone one base away, and base qualities are not on file. TCRdb records Illumina MiSeq as the sequencer. In the authors' own workflow: The Shannon-Wiener index, calculated in VDJtools, was used to measure repertoire diversity. Expanded TCRbeta clonotypes were defined as those with a clonotype frequency of at least 3. Clones were called with MiXCR by TCRdb after fastp trimmed the public reads at Q25, and only in-frame beta chains were retained. CDR3 protein sequences are deduplicated, and each keeps its most common genes and DNA. These V and J calls are TCRdb output, not the study's own analysis. Within this sample are a few hundred distinct CDR3 sequences, with less than 20% of them counted one time only. About 44% of the sample belongs to the ten largest clones. Bulk UMI-based TCR sequencing was performed on four sorted CD4+ memory subsets (TCM, TEM, IL-7Rhigh TEMRA, IL-7R- TEMRA) to test a precursor-effector relationship among CD4 cytotoxic T cells. The cells came from peripheral blood mononuclear cells that had been isolated from human blood.

V gives up 5 bases and J gives up 9 bases, and the segment between their germline ends measures 17 bases. CDR1 is given as SQVTM and CDR2 as ANQGSEA, both from the germline V gene. The CDR3 has 13 amino acids, counting the end cysteine and phenylalanine. Only CDR3 DNA remains: 39 bases, in frame from the first base. The chain links TRBV29-1 with TRBJ2-1; a tentative D match to TRBD2 spans 5 bases. The source of this sequence is a human donor in good health. Sequencing was performed on memory CD4+ T cells from blood (PBMCs). The DNA sequence is given as TGCAGCGTTAGGACTGAATTACAGAGTGAGCAGTTCTTC. This encodes CSVRTELQSEQFF.